This T cell receptor (beta chain) derives from a study of T-cell memory formation after mild COVID-19. Study conclusions and caveats: Most CD4+ clones that shrank were in CM and EM, while CD8+ ones turned up in EMRA.

Germline lookup yields CDR1 MGHRA and CDR2 YSYEKL. V lost 2 bases and J lost 8, with 15 bases in between. The CDR3 has 14 residues. UMIs and sample barcodes were carried by the TCR alpha and TCR beta cDNA libraries that 5'RACE produced using constant-segment primers. TCRdb reprocessed the 5' RACE reads via MiXCR and lists one record per CDR3 protein. The sample records around 340,000 distinct CDR3 sequences, around 13% being singletons. This clonotype was seen more than once but under ten times. Its antigen remains unidentified. The sequencing sample was made of PBMCs or a T cell subset sorted from them (not recorded which). The sequence derives from a man younger than 30 who had mild COVID-19 (a few samples of this study predate the infection). Cell type and time point are not known. The chain employs TRBV4-1 and TRBJ1-2, with a weak D call TRBD1 (5 bases). CDR3 region: CASSQTRGTQGYTF. The CDR3 DNA sequence: TGCGCCAGCAGCCAAACCCGCGGGACGCAGGGCTACACCTTC.